Listed below are T cell receptor beta chains from one sample, sequenced in a study of T cell responses to AZD1222 COVID-19 vaccine. Sequencing was performed with immunoSEQ multiplex PCR; in TCRdb, only in-frame clones are kept and a portion is missing. Here the sample spans about 130,000 clones, approximately 91% being singletons. The sample in question was peripheral blood, obtained 28 days after the second AZD1222 dose. Receptors were obtained from an adult who received the AZD1222 COVID-19 vaccine. Both conserved end residues are part of each CDR3. D genes are given only for firm matches. Some rows mark clone size as missing; the rest say once, few, many or name a class of expanded clone.

>.|TRBD1|TRBJ1-1|TRBV9
TGTGCCAGCAGCCCAGGGGGCACAGGGCCCCGGCGCGGGGCTTTCTTT
CASSPGGTGPRRGAFF
>.|.|TRBJ1-5|TRBV10-2
TGCGCCAGCAGTGAAATGGGAAGGGTTCAGCCCCAGCATTTT
CASSEMGRVQPQHF
>.|.|TRBJ1-2|TRBV4-1
TGCGCCAGCAGCCAAGATCGGAGCGACAGGGGCTACACCTTC
CASSQDRSDRGYTF
>.|.|TRBJ2-3|TRBV7-8
TGTGCCAGCAGCTCGAGGATGAGGCAGGGCACAGATACGCAGTATTTT
CASSSRMRQGTDTQYF
>.|.|TRBJ1-1|TRBV5-1
TGCGCCAGCAGATCGAACACTGAAGCTTTCTTT
CASRSNTEAFF
>.|.|TRBJ1-1|TRBV29-1
TGCAGCGTTGTGGAGGGACTGAACACTGAAGCTTTCTTT
CSVVEGLNTEAFF
>few|.|TRBJ2-1|TRBV10-3
TGTGCCATCAGGCCCCTTAAGGCCGGGACTGCCAATGAGCAGTTCTTC
CAIRPLKAGTANEQFF
>.|.|TRBJ1-1|TRBV7-3
TGTGCCAGCAGGACTTCGAGAGACACTGAAGCTTTCTTT
CASRTSRDTEAFF
>.|.|TRBJ1-4|TRBV18
TGTGCCAGCTCATGGGACCGACCAAATAGTAATGAAAAACTGTTTTTT
CASSWDRPNSNEKLFF
>once|TRBD1|TRBJ1-3|TRBV18
TGTGCCAGCTCACTCATGCCCCGGACAGGCTGGGACACCATATATTTT
CASSLMPRTGWDTIYF
>.|TRBD2|TRBJ2-1|TRBV5-5
TGTGCCAGCAGCTGGGCGGCGGGAGTAGGAAATGAGCAGTTCTTC
CASSWAAGVGNEQFF
>.|.|TRBJ2-1|TRBV4-1
TGCGCCAGCAGCCAAGATGTGAGCTCCTACAATGAGCAGTTCTTC
CASSQDVSSYNEQFF
>.|TRBD2|TRBJ2-5|TRBV5-1
TGCGCCAGCAGCTTGGGGGGGCGAGCGGGAGCGCTACGGACCCAGTACTTC
CASSLGGRAGALRTQYF
>.|.|TRBJ2-4|TRBV29-1
TGCAGCGTTGGGTCCGACCCTAGAGCCAAAAACATTCAGTACTTC
CSVGSDPRAKNIQYF
>once|.|TRBJ1-2|TRBV28
TGTGCCAGCAGCCGCCCTCCCGGCTATGGCTACACCTTC
CASSRPPGYGYTF
>.|TRBD2|TRBJ2-5|TRBV9
TGTGCCAGCAGCGTAGCGGCGGGAGAGAAAGAGACCCAGTACTTC
CASSVAAGEKETQYF
>.|.|TRBJ2-4|TRBV4-1
TGCGCCAGCAGCCCCCTCAGAGGCCTTCCGGACAAAAACATTCAGTACTTC
CASSPLRGLPDKNIQYF